Listed here are 15 T cell receptor beta chains from one sample, sequenced in a study of monozygotic twins with cystic fibrosis (dated by TCRdb to the early 2020s). Libraries were prepared through the immunoSEQ multiplex PCR assay. The table comes from immuneACCESS by way of TCRdb, which keeps in-frame sequences with V and J called. Part of the clones is missing from these tables; in studies checked, under half for an unresolved V gene and the rest for unknown reasons. A total of some 8,900 clones appear in this sample, over 98% of them only once. The ten most abundant clones make up approximately 0.22% of the sample. The specimen sequenced was blood. Receptors were obtained from a girl aged 2 to 9 with cystic fibrosis.

This clone was seen just once. This chain uses TRBV2 with TRBJ2-2, with a weak D call TRBD2 (6 bases). CDR3 length: 14 residues. Between the trimmed V and J ends, which lost 4 bases and 6 bases, there was a span of 12 bases. CDR1 is SNHLY, CDR2 FYNNEI, per germline. The CDR3: CASSAIGDSGELFF. CDR3 DNA: TGTGCCAGCAGTGCCATTGGGGACTCCGGGGAGCTGTTTTTT.

This clone has a single count. One end of the junction does not line up with germline, which may come from a read error. V and J are TRBV30 and TRBJ1-2; D unresolved. This CDR3 region has 11 residues. The germline V gene encodes CDR1 GTSNPN and CDR2 SVGIG (reference sequence). DNA of the CDR3: TGTGCCTGGAGTCCGACCGCTTCGGGGTCCTTC. This sequence encodes CAWSPTASGSF.

The chain links TRBV21-1 to TRBJ2-3. TRBV21-1 is noted as a pseudogene. This CDR3 contains 13 residues. The CDR3 protein is CASGLGYTDTQYF. The CDR3 DNA reads TGTGCCAGCGGGTTAGGCTACACAGATACGCAGTATTTT.

The chain carries TRBV10-3 and TRBJ1-2, with no clear D. Trimming cost V 10 bases and J 2 bases, with 11 bases left between them. The CDR3 is made up of 12 amino acids. Looked up from germline, CDR1 is ENHRY and CDR2 is SYGVKD. The CDR3 region has the DNA TGTGCCAGCGCCCAACAAAACTATGGCTACACCTTC. Amino acid sequence: CASAQQNYGYTF.

The chain carries TRBV29-1 and TRBJ2-1; D ambiguous. V gave up 4 bases and J gave up 2 bases, with 12 bases separating them. This CDR3 is built from 14 residues. CDR1 is SQVTM, CDR2 ANQGSEA, per germline. The DNA for the CDR3 is TGCAGCGTTGCTGTTGTTACAGCCTACAATGAGCAGTTCTTC. It translates to CSVAVVTAYNEQFF.

The chain uses TRBV15 and TRBJ2-5; D unclear. This CDR3 has 13 amino acids. The germline gives CDR1 LNHNV, CDR2 YYDKDF (reference sequence). Deletions cut 6 bases from V and 5 bases from J, with 13 bases between. This CDR3 reads CATRAIGRETQYF. CDR3 sequence (DNA): TGTGCCACCAGAGCGATAGGACGGGAGACCCAGTACTTC.

The V and J genes are TRBV4-1 and TRBJ2-2, with D unclear. Germline V gene lookup returns CDR1 MGHRA and CDR2 YSYEKL. The ends were cut back, 4 bases at V and 4 bases at J, with 10 bases in the middle. This CDR3 region has 14 residues. The CDR3 loop is CASSLVPFTGELFF. Written as DNA, the CDR3 is TGCGCCAGCAGCCTCGTTCCCTTCACCGGGGAGCTGTTTTTT.

The genes are TRBV19 and TRBJ2-1; 13 positions match TRBD2. The CDR3 sequence is 17 residues long. V was pared by 4 bases and J by 7 bases, with 10 bases of the junction left unmatched. Germline CDR1 is LNHDA and CDR2 is SQIVND (reference sequence). Written as DNA, the CDR3 is TGTGCCAGTAGTAAAGGACTAGCGGGAGTTTTCCGGAATGAGCAGTTCTTC. Amino acids: CASSKGLAGVFRNEQFF.

The rearrangement uses TRBV27 and TRBJ1-2; D uncertain. V was cut by 3 bases and J by 3 bases, with 14 bases left in between. CDR3 length equals 15 residues. Germline CDR1 and CDR2: MNHEY and SMNVEV (reference sequence). CDR3 bases: TGTGCCAGCAGTTTTAGTGGCCGACTTGACTATGGCTACACCTTC. Translating it yields CASSFSGRLDYGYTF.

V gene TRBV14 combines with J gene TRBJ2-7; D ambiguous. The germline CDR1 and CDR2 sequences are SGHDN and FVKESK. V shed 3 bases and J shed 1 base, with 13 bases lying between them. The CDR3 is made up of 15 amino acids. The CDR3 here is CASSQRGLLSYEQYF. In DNA, the CDR3 is TGTGCCAGCAGCCAGCGAGGCCTCCTGTCCTACGAGCAGTACTTC.

The chain links TRBV11-2 to TRBJ2-5; D not resolved. The ends were cut back, 3 bases at V and 5 bases at J, with 7 bases in the middle. The length of the CDR3 is 12 residues. Germline lookup yields CDR1 SGHAT and CDR2 FQNNGV. CDR3 DNA: TGTGCCAGCAGCTTTGGCGGCGAGACCCAGTACTTC. Protein sequence: CASSFGGETQYF. Drawing the rest from reference TRBV11-2 and TRBJ2-5, the complete variable domain is EAGVAQSPRYKIIEKRQSVAFWCNPISGHATLYWYQQILGQGPKLLIQFQNNGVVDDSQLPKDRFSAERLKGVDSTLKIQPAKLEDSAVYLCASSFGGETQYFGPGTRLLVL.

The rearrangement joins TRBV30 to TRBJ2-7; TRBD1 aligns across 7 bases. The CDR3 covers 14 residues. V lost 4 bases and J lost 2; bases outside the gene matches: 8. CDR1 and CDR2 from the germline V gene are GTSNPN and SVGIG (reference sequence). The CDR3 sequence is CAWTKDRLTYEQYF. The CDR3 DNA sequence: TGTGCCTGGACCAAGGACAGGCTGACCTACGAGCAGTACTTC.

The chain employs TRBV7-2 and TRBJ2-7; D gene uncertain. This CDR3 comprises 15 residues. The germline V gene has CDR1 SGHTA and CDR2 FQGNSA. V was pared by 1 base and J by 7 bases, with 17 bases between. DNA of the CDR3: TGTGCCAGCAGCTTAGATGAACATCCGAGAGGTGAGCAGTACTTC. It yields the protein CASSLDEHPRGEQYF.

This chain joins TRBV28 and TRBJ1-1; D remains ambiguous. The CDR3 is made up of 11 amino acids. CDR1 MDHEN and CDR2 SYDVKM come from the germline V gene. The V and J ends lost 3 bases and 2 bases respectively, with 1 base between them. CDR3 amino acids: CASSFNTEAFF. The CDR3 DNA reads TGTGCCAGCAGTTTCAACACTGAAGCTTTCTTT.

The rearrangement uses TRBV5-5 and TRBJ1-2; D uncertain. Deletions cut 2 bases from V and 0 bases from J, with 14 bases between. CDR1 is SGHKS and CDR2 is YYEKEE in the germline V gene (reference sequence). The length of the CDR3 is 16 residues. CDR3 nucleotides: TGTGCCAGCAGCTTAACCCTTACGGCTACTAACTATGGCTACACCTTC. Encoded protein: CASSLTLTATNYGYTF.